This T cell receptor (beta chain) came from a study of neurological immune-mediated disorders. A total of 2 million PBMCs stored at -80 degrees C provided the unsorted libraries. The CDR3 sequence is 16 residues long. The germline CDR1 and CDR2 sequences are SGHRS and YFSETQ. Trimming removed 3 bases at V and 3 bases at J, with 15 bases between. MiXCR, applied by TCRdb to the 5' RACE reads, yields one record per CDR3 protein. The sample gives roughly 100,000 distinct CDR3 sequences, around 3.5% of which show up once; around 3.1% is in the top ten. The rearrangement links TRBV5-1 to TRBJ2-2; D could derive from TRBD1 or TRBD2 (8 bases each). The sequencing sample was made of PBMCs. The sequence came from a woman aged 45 to 65 with multiple sclerosis. The CDR3 DNA sequence: TGCGCCAGCAGCTCCGGGGGGGGACAGGACACCGGGGAGCTGTTTTTT. This sequence encodes CASSSGGGQDTGELFF.